Included here is one T cell receptor beta chain sequence, with context. The V gene's germline CDR1 is SGHNT and CDR2 YYREEE (reference sequence). The CDR3 is 14 residues long. V dropped 0 bases and J dropped 2 bases, with 8 bases sitting between them. These data originate in a study of control samples from healthy donors and cancer patients. Generated by immunoSEQ multiplex PCR, the TCRdb table keeps only in-frame clones and is missing some. The profile covers some 150,000 clones, with about 90% appearing a single time and 7.1% taken by the ten largest. The chain has TRBV5-4 and TRBJ2-5; D is unresolved. The clonotype was recovered from a man between 18 and 35 years old in good health. Specimen: blood. The CDR3 reads CASSLGVLQETQYF. The CDR3 nucleotides are TGTGCCAGCAGCTTGGGGGTCTTACAAGAGACCCAGTACTTC.